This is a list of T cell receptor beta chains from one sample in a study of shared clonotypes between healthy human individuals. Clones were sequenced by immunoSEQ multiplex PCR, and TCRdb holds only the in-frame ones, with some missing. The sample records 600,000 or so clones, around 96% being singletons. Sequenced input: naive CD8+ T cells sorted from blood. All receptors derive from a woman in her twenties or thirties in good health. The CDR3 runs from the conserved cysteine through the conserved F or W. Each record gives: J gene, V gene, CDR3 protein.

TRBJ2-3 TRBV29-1 CSVTGTVSTDTQYF
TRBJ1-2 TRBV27 CASSPRHGANYGYTF
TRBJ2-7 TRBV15 CATSNRGGTYEQYF
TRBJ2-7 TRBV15 CATSDDPGPREEQYF
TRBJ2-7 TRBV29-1 CSVEDRGGTNFYEQYF
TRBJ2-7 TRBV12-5 CASGLDLKTSPIHEQYF
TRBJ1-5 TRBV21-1 CASSKMNGRCQPQHF
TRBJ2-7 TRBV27 CASSLSYKVNSYEQYF
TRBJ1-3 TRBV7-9 CASSFFISGPGNTIYF
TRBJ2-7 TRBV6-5 CASSLGGRSYEQYF
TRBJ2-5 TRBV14 CASTTPGPAGETQYF
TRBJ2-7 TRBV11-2 CASSSQGTEQYF
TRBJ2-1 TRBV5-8 CASSLGTLNEQFF
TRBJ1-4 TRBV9 CASSLGQGSEKLFF
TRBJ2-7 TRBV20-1 CSARGSYEQYF
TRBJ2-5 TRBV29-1 CSVAPPRETQYF
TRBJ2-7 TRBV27 CASRPGQDYSYEQYF
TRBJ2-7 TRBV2 CASTGLAEKTYEQYF